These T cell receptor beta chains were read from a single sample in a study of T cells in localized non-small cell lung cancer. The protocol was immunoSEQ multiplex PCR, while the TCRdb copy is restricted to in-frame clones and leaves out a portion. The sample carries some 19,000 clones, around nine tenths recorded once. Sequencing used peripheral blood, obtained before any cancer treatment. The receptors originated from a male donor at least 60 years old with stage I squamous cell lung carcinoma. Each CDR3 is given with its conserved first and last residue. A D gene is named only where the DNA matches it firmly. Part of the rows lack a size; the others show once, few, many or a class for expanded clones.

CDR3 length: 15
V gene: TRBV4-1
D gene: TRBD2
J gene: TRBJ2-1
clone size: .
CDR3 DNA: TGCGCCAGCAGCCAATGGGAGGGCGTCCACAATGAGCAGTTCTTC
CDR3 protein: CASSQWEGVHNEQFF

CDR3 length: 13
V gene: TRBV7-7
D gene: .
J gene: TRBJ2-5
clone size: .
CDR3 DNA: TGTGCCAGCAGCTTAGCCCTCGGAGAGACCCAGTACTTC
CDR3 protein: CASSLALGETQYF

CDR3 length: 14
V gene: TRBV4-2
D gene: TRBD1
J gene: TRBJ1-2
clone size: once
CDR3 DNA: TGTGCCAGCAGTTCCACCGGGACAGACTATGGCTACACCTTC
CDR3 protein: CASSSTGTDYGYTF

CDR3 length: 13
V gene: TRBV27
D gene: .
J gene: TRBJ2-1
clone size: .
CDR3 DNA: TGTGCCAGCAACCCGGGACTTCACAATGAGCAGTTCTTC
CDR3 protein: CASNPGLHNEQFF

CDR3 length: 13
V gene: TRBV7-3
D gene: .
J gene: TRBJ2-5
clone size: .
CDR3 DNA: TGTGCCAGCAGCTTAAGTTTGGGGGAGACCCAGTACTTC
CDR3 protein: CASSLSLGETQYF

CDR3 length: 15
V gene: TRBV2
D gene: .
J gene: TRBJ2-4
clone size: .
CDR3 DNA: TGTGCCAGCCTAGGGGGGGCCGTAGCCAAAAACATTCAGTACTTC
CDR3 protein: CASLGGAVAKNIQYF

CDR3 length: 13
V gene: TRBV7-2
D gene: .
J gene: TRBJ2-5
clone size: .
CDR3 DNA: TGTGCCAGCAGCTTTGGGGGATGGGAGACCCAGTACTTC
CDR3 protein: CASSFGGWETQYF

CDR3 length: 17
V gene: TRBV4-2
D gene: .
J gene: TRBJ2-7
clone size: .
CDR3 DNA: TGTGCCAGCAGCCAAGCCGTAGCAGGAGACACTTCCTACGAGCAGTACTTC
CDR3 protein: CASSQAVAGDTSYEQYF

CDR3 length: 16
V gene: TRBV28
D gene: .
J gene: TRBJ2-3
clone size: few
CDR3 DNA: TGTGCCAGCAGTGAAGGGCCAATCGTTTTCACAGATACGCAGTATTTT
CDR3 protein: CASSEGPIVFTDTQYF

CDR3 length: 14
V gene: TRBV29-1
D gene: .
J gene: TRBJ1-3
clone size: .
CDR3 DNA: TGCAGCGTCTCGGACGGGAGCTCTGGAAACACCATATATTTT
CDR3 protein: CSVSDGSSGNTIYF

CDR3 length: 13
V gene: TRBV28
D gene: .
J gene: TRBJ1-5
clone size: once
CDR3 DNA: TGTGCCAGCAACGTCGCGGGGGGGCAGCCCCAGCATTTT
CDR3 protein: CASNVAGGQPQHF

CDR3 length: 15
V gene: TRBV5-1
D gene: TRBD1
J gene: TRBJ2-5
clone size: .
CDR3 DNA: TGCGCCAGCAACAGGGGACAGGGGCTTCAAGAGACCCAGTACTTC
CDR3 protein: CASNRGQGLQETQYF

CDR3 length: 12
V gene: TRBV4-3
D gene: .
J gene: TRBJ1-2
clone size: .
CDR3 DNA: TGCGCCAGCAGCCAAGGAACCCATGGCTACACCTTC
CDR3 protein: CASSQGTHGYTF

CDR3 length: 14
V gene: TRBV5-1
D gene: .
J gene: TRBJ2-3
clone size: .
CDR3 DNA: TGCGCCAGCAGCTTTGGTTCTGAGACAGATACGCAGTATTTT
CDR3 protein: CASSFGSETDTQYF

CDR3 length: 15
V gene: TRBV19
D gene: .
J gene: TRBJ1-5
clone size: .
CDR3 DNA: TGTGCCAGTAGTATACAGGGCCTCGCGTGGCAGCCCCAGCATTTT
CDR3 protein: CASSIQGLAWQPQHF

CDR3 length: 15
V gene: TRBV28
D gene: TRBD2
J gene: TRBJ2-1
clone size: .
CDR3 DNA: TGTGCCAGCCCCCCCTCTGGCGGGAGGGTTAATGAGCAGTTCTTC
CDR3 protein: CASPPSGGRVNEQFF